What follows describes a single T cell receptor beta chain. Its antigen is unknown. No base quality values were provided; no much bigger clone lies one nucleotide off. The germline V gene yields LGHNA for CDR1 and YSLEER for CDR2. V is cut by 1 base and J by 0 bases, and the space between the germline ends is 8 bases. Its CDR3 holds 15 amino acids, cysteine through phenylalanine. CDR3 DNA is the only sequence kept; it has 45 bases, read in frame from the first base. No immune events such as infections were documented for the healthy donors during the collection period. To calibrate time-dependent variance in a beta-binomial model of T-cell clone differential abundance, blood repertoires from healthy donors were used as a training cohort. The training cohort included around 10 healthy donors, of whom 3 were female and 7 were male. On average the donors were approximately 42 years old, and their ages spanned roughly 29 to 70 years. Whole blood, obtained from a commercial supplier, was collected from each healthy donor at three time points spaced approximately 15 days apart. For immunosequencing, genomic DNA was extracted from unsorted whole blood.

The immunoSEQ Assay, which relies on bias-controlled multiplex PCR amplification of genomic DNA, was used to profile TCRbeta CDR3 regions. Processing in the source paper ran as follows. To quantify the absolute abundance of each unique TCRbeta CDR3 region, the sequences were collapsed and filtered. Differential abundance was tested with two models: a binomial (Fisher-equivalent) model and a beta-binomial model that adds time-dependent variance fitted from healthy donors. Clones with fewer than 5 combined templates were removed, and differential abundance was called for clones with a Benjamini-Hochberg FDR below 0.01. Beta-binomial variance was modeled as a function of total template count across the two samples using the form v = (b*log(k)+a)^2. TCRdb holds this immuneACCESS table with in-frame rearrangements only. Some clones are missing; in checked studies, unresolved V genes explain under half, and the rest has no known cause. For V, J and clone size, that table is used; D and trimming come from the DNA. This sample is represented by around 94,000 clones; 88% of them were singletons. Jointly, the top ten make up around an eighth of the sample.

This specimen belongs to a study of identifying expanded T cells in peripheral blood (dated by TCRdb to the late 2010s). Broadly, across the study: Separate aliquots of the same genomic DNA pool were sequenced to produce technical replicates, and four replicates were compared in pairs.

The study at large found these results: Variance in clone template counts between approximately two-week samples significantly increased with total template count across all healthy donors. The beta-binomial model significantly reduced the number of clones called differentially abundant and the false-positive rate across all healthy-donor time intervals. The binomial model flagged 0.9 to 1.5 differentially abundant clones between technical replicates, compared with roughly 15 over approximately two weeks and 19 to 20 over around four weeks. It was expected by the authors that biological variance in healthy repertoires might increase further over much longer intervals, such as months to years.

Source material: blood. The clonotype comes from a person between 18 and 70 years old in good health. The receptor chain draws on TRBV4-3 and TRBJ2-3; no D segment can be confidently identified. The CDR3 in this case is CASSQGAVSTDTQYF. In nucleotide form, the sequence is TGCGCCAGCAGCCAAGGGGCAGTCAGCACAGATACGCAGTATTTT.